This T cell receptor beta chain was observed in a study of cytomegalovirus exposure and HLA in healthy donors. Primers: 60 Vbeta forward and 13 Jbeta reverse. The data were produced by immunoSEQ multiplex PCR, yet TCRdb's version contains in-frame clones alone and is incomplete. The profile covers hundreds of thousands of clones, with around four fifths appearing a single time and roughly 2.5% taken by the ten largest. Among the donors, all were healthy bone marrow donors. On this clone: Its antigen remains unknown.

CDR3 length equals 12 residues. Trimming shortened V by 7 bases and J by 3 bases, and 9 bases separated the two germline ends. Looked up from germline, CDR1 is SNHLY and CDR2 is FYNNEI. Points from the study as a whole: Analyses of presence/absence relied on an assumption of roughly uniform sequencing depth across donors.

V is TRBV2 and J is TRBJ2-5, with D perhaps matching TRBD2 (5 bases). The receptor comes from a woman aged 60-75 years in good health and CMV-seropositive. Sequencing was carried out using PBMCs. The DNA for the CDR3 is TGTGCCAGCACCGCGGAGGAAGAGACCCAGTACTTC. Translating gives CASTAEEETQYF.